Sequencing of this T cell receptor (beta chain) was carried out in a study of shared clonotypes between healthy human individuals. Study-wide results and limits: It was observed that 5% to 6% of naive CD4 clonotypes were shared across a few donors.

Genomic DNA from each subset was divided evenly over several immunoSEQ plates. Using immunoSEQ multiplex PCR, the repertoire was profiled, and TCRdb retains in-frame clones only, with some absent. The sample includes under 2,000,000 clones, approximately 94% of them seen just once. CD45RO-negative, CCR7-positively selected cells formed the naive CD8 fraction, excluding terminally differentiated effector memory CD45RA+ cells. With regard to this clone: No antigen is known for it. Other nucleotide sequences in the sample specify the same CDR3.

This CDR3 is built from 14 residues. The trim removed 2 bases at V and 0 bases at J, leaving 1 base unmatched. Germline V gives CDR1 SGHVS, CDR2 FQNEAQ. Specimen: naive CD8+ T cells sorted from blood. The clonotype comes from a man younger than 30 in good health. V usage is TRBV7-8 and J usage is TRBJ2-7, with TRBD2 identical over 7 bases. The CDR3 is CASSLSGDSYEQYF. CDR3 coding DNA: TGTGCCAGCAGCTTAAGCGGGGACTCCTACGAGCAGTACTTC.